This entry lists 20 T cell receptor beta chains sequenced from one sample in a study of CXCR3-negative and CXCR3-positive naive CD8 T cells. UMI-tagged TRB cDNA libraries were built via 5' RACE. With the 5' RACE reads reprocessed, TCRdb shows one record per CDR3 protein and no DNA. The sample data list roughly 25,000 distinct CDR3 sequences. The sample comprised naive CXCR3- CD8+ T cells from blood. The subset: CD45RO-CCR7+CD27+CD95- naive CD8+ T cells lacking CXCR3 (TNR3-). These receptor sequences come from a human donor in good health. Some clones in this sample may be carry-over from other donors' samples.

This chain uses TRBV29-1 with TRBJ2-3; the D call from TCRdb, TRBD1, cannot be confirmed without DNA. The CDR3 runs to 13 residues. Germline V gene data show CDR1 as SQVTM and CDR2 as ANQGSEA. This chain's CDR3 is CSAGTYSTDTQYF.

The chain couples TRBV7-2 to TRBJ1-2; TCRdb's D call, TRBD1, is unchecked because there is no DNA. The CDR3 is 15 residues long. The germline V gene has CDR1 SGHTA and CDR2 FQGNSA. The CDR3 sequence is CASSSGQGLLYGYTF.

J is TRBJ2-7 and V is TRBV10-3; TCRdb's D call of TRBD2 is untestable without DNA. The germline gives CDR1 ENHRY, CDR2 SYGVKD. CDR3 size: 13 residues. CDR3 loop: CAIGGRSSYEQYF.

V is TRBV5-1 and J is TRBJ2-2; TCRdb's D call of TRBD1 is untestable without DNA. The germline CDR1 and CDR2 sequences are SGHRS and YFSETQ. The CDR3 length is 17 residues. CDR3 region: CASSLVVGTGFDGELFF.

This clonotype is called medium-sized based on its frequency. This CDR3 is CASSLSSGSYNEQFF. The V and J genes are TRBV6-5 and TRBJ2-1; as DNA is missing, the TRBD2 call by TCRdb cannot be tested. The CDR3 covers 15 residues. Germline V CDR1 and CDR2: MNHEY, SVGAGI.

This chain connects TRBV4-3 to TRBJ1-5; TCRdb calls TRBD1, which cannot be checked without DNA. Per germline, CDR1 LGHNA and CDR2 YSLEER. The CDR3 consists of 15 residues. The CDR3 loop is CASSQGQYSNQPQHF.

The rearrangement links TRBV7-9 to TRBJ2-3; TCRdb's D call of TRBD1 is untestable without DNA. The CDR3 has 15 residues. Germline values: CDR1 SEHNR, CDR2 FQNEAQ (reference sequence). CDR3 region: CASSINDRGTDTQYF.

The chain couples TRBV7-2 to TRBJ2-5; TCRdb selects TRBD1, and the lack of DNA leaves this call unchecked. Germline values: CDR1 SGHTA, CDR2 FQGNSA. The CDR3 contains 15 residues. The CDR3 protein is CASSLEGALQETQYF.

The V and J genes are TRBV5-1 and TRBJ2-1; the TCRdb D gene call, TRBD1, has no DNA to confirm it. The CDR3 has 16 residues. Germline V gives CDR1 SGHRS, CDR2 YFSETQ. CDR3 amino acids: CASKLTGVGAYNEQFF.

V gene TRBV11-2 combines with J gene TRBJ2-1; TCRdb selects TRBD1, and the lack of DNA leaves this call unchecked. The CDR3 is 16 residues long. Germline V gene data show CDR1 as SGHAT and CDR2 as FQNNGV. Here the CDR3 reads CASSLGGTGLSDEQFF.

This chain links TRBV20-1 with TRBJ2-4; TCRdb proposes TRBD1, but this gene call is untestable without DNA. This CDR3 is built from 12 residues. Germline-derived CDR1 and CDR2 are DFQATT and SNEGSKA (reference sequence). The CDR3 is CSGSGESFFQYF.

The chain is built from TRBV4-2 and TRBJ2-1. The germline gives CDR1 LGHNA, CDR2 YNFKEQ. The CDR3 length is 14 residues. This CDR3 reads CASSQQLLDNEQFF.

The chain uses TRBV5-6 and TRBJ2-5; TCRdb designates TRBD1, a call that cannot be tested without DNA. CDR1 is SGHDT and CDR2 is YYEEEE in the germline V gene. This CDR3 has 13 residues. CDR3 sequence: CASSFDGGETQYF.

This rearrangement joins TRBV4-1 to TRBJ1-2; TCRdb's D call of TRBD1 is untestable without DNA. Germline CDR1 and CDR2: MGHRA and YSYEKL. This CDR3 contains 15 residues. CDR3 amino acids: CASSQVNTGGSGYTF.

The chain has TRBV7-2 and TRBJ2-2; TCRdb calls TRBD2, which cannot be checked without DNA. The V gene's germline CDR1 is SGHTA and CDR2 FQGNSA. The CDR3 consists of 17 residues. The CDR3 loop is CASSLVWLAGNTGELFF.

The CDR3: CASSSQGNSNQPQHF. This rearrangement joins TRBV28 to TRBJ1-5; TCRdb's D call, TRBD1, is unchecked because there is no DNA. Germline V gene data show CDR1 as MDHEN and CDR2 as SYDVKM. This CDR3 region has 15 residues.

The chain employs TRBV4-2 and TRBJ2-3; TCRdb returns TRBD1, unconfirmable since there is no DNA. The germline V gene encodes CDR1 LGHNA and CDR2 YNFKEQ. This CDR3 region has 17 residues. CDR3 loop: CASSPAGQGHGTDTQYF.

The chain joins TRBV11-2 to TRBJ2-3; TCRdb proposes TRBD2, but this gene call is untestable without DNA. There are 16 residues in the CDR3. Germline CDR1 and CDR2: SGHAT and FQNNGV. CDR3 protein: CASSILAGEVTDTQYF.

This clonotype is medium-sized by frequency. The V call is TRBV9, the J call TRBJ2-1; with no DNA, the TCRdb D assignment of TRBD2 cannot be verified. This CDR3 spans 16 amino acids. The germline CDR1 and CDR2 sequences are SGDLS and YYNGEE. CDR3 region: CASSPRASGVGNEQFF.

Its frequency marks this clonotype as medium-sized. The gene calls are TRBV29-1 and TRBJ1-1; TCRdb names TRBD1, which stays unverified in the absence of DNA. The CDR3 covers 15 residues. The V gene's germline CDR1 is SQVTM and CDR2 ANQGSEA. The CDR3: CSAPLRTGANTEAFF.